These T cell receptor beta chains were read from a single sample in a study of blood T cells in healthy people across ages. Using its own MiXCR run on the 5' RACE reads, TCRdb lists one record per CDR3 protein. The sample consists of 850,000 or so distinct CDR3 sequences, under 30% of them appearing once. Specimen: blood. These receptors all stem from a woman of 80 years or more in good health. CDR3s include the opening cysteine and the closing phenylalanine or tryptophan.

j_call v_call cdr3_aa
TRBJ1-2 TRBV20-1 CSAFRGGGYGYTF
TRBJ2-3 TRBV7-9 CTSSLKSPLGFGDTQYF
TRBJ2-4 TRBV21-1 CASSKVGGYAKNIQYF
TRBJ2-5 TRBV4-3 CASSQRTLAGETQYF
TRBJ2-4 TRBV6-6 CASRGRLEYGQYF
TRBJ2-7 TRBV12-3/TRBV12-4 CASSPLPGQGTPYEQYF
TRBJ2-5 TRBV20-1 CSVRDRFQETQYF
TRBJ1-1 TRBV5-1 CASSFAGPNTEAFF
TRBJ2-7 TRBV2 CASSRGLSEQYF
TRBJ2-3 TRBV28 CASRALGQGDTQYF
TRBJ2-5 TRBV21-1 CASSKVPASGGYYQPQETQYF
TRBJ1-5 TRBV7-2 CTSSLRTGNQPQHF
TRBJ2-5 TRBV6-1 CASRRDYLQETQYF
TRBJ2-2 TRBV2 CASGPQGLGTGELFF
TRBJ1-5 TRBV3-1 CASSQGTGDQPQHF
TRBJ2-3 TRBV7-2 CASPRDRGQADTQYF
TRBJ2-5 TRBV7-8 CASSSSSIMETQYF
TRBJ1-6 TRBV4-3 CASSQDVDSPLHF
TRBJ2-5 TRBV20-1 CSARTGTGGPETQYF
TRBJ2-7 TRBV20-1 CSARGQGQSSYEQYF
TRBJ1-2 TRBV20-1 CSAVTKGAVYGYTF
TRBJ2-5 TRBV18 CASSPLAGEETQYF
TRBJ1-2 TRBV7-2 CASSKQGPSANYGYTF
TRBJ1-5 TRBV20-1 CSATDSNQPQHF
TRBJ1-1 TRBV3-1 CANSPPPGQGAEGAEAFF
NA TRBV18 CASSPFSDRSEQYF
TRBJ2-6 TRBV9 CASSGRDRVSGANVLTF
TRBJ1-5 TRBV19 CASSPSGGTGAQPQHF
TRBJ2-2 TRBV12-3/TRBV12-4 CASRASAGELFF
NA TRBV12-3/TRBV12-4 CASRTSGDSYEQYF
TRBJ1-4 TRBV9 CASSVRGGREKLFF
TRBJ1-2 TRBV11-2 CASSFSGGFYGYTF
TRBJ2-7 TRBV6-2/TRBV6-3 CASSRDGGVPEQYF
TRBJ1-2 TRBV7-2 CASSLGTSFYGYTF
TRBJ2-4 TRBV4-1 CASSQEQTSKAKNIQYF
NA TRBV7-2 CASSLGGGAVYYEQYF
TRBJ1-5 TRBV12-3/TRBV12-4 CASREGIGQPQHF
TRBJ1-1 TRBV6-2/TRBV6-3 CASSYIGVVNTEAFF
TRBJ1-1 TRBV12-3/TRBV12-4 CASSYRGPEAFF
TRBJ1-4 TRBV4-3 CTSSPRTGFSYNEKLFF
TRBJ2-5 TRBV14 CASSRGRDRETQYF
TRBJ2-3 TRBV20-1 CSALPGLKITDTQYF
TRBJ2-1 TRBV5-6 CASSLLGGDLYNEQFF
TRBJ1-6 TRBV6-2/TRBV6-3 CASSYSPRDLHF